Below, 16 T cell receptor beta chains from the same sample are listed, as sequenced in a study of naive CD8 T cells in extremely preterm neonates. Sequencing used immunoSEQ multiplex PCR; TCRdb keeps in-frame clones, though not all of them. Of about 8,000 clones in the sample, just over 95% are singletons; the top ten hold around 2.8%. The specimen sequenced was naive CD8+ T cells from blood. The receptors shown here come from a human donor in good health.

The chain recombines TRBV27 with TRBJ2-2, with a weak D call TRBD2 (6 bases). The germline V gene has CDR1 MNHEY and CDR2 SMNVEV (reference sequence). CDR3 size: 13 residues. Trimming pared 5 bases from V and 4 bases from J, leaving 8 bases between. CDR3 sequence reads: CASSLRGTGELFF. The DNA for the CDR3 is TGTGCCAGCAGTCTGCGGGGCACCGGGGAGCTGTTTTTT.

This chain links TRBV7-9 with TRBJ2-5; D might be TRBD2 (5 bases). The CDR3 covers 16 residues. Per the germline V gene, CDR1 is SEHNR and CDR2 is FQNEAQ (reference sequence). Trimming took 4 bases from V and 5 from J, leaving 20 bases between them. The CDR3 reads CASSSSGRGFIETQYF. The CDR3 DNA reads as TGTGCCAGCAGCTCCTCTGGCCGGGGATTCATCGAGACCCAGTACTTC.

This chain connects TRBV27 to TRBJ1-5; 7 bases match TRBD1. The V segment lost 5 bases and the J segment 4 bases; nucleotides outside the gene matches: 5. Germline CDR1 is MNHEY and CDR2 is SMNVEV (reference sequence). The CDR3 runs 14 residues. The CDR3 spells CASSATGLNQPQHF. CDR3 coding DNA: TGTGCCAGCAGTGCGACAGGGCTAAATCAGCCCCAGCATTTT.

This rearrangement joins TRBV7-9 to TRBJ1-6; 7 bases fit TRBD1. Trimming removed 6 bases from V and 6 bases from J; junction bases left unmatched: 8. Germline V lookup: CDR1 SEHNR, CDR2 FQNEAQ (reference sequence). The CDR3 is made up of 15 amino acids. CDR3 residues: CASRDRDSRNSPLHF. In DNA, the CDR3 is TGTGCCAGCAGGGACCGGGACAGCCGTAATTCACCCCTCCACTTT. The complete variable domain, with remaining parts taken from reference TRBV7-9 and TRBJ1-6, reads DTGVSQNPRHKITKRGQNVTFRCDPISEHNRLYWYRQTLGQGPEFLTYFQNEAQLEKSRLLSDRFSAERPKGSFSTLEIQRTEQGDSAMYLCASRDRDSRNSPLHFGNGTRLTVT.

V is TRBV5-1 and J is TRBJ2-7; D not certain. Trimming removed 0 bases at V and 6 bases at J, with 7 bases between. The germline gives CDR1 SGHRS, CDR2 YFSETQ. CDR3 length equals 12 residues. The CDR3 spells CASSLGAGEQYF. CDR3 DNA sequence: TGCGCCAGCAGCTTGGGGGCCGGCGAGCAGTACTTC. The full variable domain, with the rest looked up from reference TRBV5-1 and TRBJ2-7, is KAGVTQTPRYLIKTRGQQVTLSCSPISGHRSVSWYQQTPGQGLQFLFEYFSETQRNKGNFPGRFSGRQFSNSRSEMNVSTLELGDSALYLCASSLGAGEQYFGPGTRLTVT.

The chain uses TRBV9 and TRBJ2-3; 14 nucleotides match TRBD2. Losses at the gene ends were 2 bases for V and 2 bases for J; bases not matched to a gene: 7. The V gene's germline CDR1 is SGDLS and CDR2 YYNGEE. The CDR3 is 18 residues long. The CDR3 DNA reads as TGTGCCAGCAGCGTTAAGGGACTAGCGGGAGTATCCACAGATACGCAGTATTTT. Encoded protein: CASSVKGLAGVSTDTQYF.

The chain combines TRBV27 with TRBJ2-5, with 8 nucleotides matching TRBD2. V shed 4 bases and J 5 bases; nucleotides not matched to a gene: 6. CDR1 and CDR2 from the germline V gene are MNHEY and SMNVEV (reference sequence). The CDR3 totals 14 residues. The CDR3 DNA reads TGTGCCAGCAGTTCGCTAGCGGGTGGGGAGACCCAGTACTTC. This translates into CASSSLAGGETQYF.

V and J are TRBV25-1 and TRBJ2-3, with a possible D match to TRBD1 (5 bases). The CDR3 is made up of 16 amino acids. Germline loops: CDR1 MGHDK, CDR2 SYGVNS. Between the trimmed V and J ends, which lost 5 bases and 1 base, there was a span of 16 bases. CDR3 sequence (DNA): TGTGCCAGCAGTACCCAACAGGTGTGGGGCACAGATACGCAGTATTTT. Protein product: CASSTQQVWGTDTQYF.

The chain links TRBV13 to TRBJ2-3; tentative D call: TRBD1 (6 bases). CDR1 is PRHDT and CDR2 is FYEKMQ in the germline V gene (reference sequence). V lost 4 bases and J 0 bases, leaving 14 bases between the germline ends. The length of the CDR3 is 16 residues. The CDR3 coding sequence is TGTGCCAGCAGCTCTCCCGGGACAAGAAGCACAGATACGCAGTATTTT. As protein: CASSSPGTRSTDTQYF.

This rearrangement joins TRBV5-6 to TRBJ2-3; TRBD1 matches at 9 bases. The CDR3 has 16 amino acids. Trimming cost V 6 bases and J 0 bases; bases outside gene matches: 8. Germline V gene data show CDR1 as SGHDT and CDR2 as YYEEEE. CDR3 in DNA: TGTGCCAGCACCCTCGCTGACAGGGGGAGCACAGATACGCAGTATTTT. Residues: CASTLADRGSTDTQYF.

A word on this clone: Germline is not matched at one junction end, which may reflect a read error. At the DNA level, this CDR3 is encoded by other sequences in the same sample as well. The CDR3 region has the DNA TGTGCCAGCAGCCCCTCGTGGGCAGGGGTCTATGGTTACACCTTC. Protein sequence: CASSPSWAGVYGYTF. The chain is built from TRBV6-5 and TRBJ1-2; tentatively, D is TRBD1 (6 bases). Germline V gene data show CDR1 as MNHEY and CDR2 as SVGAGI. This CDR3 region has 15 residues.

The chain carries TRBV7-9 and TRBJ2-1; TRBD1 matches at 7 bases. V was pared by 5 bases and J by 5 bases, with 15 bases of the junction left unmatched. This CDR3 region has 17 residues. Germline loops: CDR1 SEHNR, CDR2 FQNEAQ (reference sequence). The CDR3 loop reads CASSLQDRANRNNEQFF. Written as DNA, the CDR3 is TGTGCCAGCAGCCTCCAAGACAGGGCCAACAGGAACAATGAGCAGTTCTTC.

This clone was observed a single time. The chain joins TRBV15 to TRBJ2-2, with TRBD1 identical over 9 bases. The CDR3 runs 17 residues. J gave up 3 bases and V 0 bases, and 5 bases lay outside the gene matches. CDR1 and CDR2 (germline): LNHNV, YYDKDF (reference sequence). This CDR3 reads CATSRDRGQGHTGELFF. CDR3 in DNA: TGTGCCACCAGCAGAGATCGGGGACAGGGACACACCGGGGAGCTGTTTTTT.

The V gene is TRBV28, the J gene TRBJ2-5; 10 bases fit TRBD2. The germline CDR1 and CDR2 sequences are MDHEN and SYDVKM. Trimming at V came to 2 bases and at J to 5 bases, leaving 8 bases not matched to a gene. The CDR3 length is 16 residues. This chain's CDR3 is CASSLGLAGDGETQYF. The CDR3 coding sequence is TGTGCCAGCAGTTTAGGGCTAGCGGGGGATGGGGAGACCCAGTACTTC.

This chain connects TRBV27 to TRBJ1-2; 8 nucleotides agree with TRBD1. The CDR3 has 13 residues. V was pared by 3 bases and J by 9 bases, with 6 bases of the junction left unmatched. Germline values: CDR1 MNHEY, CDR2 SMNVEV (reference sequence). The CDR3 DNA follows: TGTGCCAGCAGTTTCGACAGGGGCCGCAGCTACACCTTC. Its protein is CASSFDRGRSYTF.

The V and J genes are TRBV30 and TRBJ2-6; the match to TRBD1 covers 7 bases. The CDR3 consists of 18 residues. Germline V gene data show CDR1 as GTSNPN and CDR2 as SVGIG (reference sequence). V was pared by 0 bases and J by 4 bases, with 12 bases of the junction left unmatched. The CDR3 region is CAWSVQPGGKLGANVLTF. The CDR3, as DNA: TGTGCCTGGAGTGTACAGCCAGGGGGAAAGCTCGGGGCCAACGTCCTGACTTTC.